The 2 T cell receptor beta chains in this list originate from one sample, sequenced in a study of cytomegalovirus exposure and HLA in healthy donors. Clones were read by immunoSEQ multiplex PCR, and TCRdb kept only the in-frame ones, dropping some. The repertoire holds 120,000 to 150,000 clones, with roughly 86% as singletons. The material sequenced was PBMCs. Receptor source: a woman under 40 in good health and CMV-seronegative.

This clone was recorded only once. This chain uses TRBV28 with TRBJ1-2; weak D call: TRBD1 (6 bases). The CDR3 extends over 14 amino acids. V dropped 6 bases and J dropped 6 bases, with 17 bases sitting between them. Germline values: CDR1 MDHEN, CDR2 SYDVKM. This CDR3 is CASRWGSGTHGYTF. The CDR3 DNA sequence: TGTGCCAGCAGGTGGGGATCCGGGACACATGGCTACACCTTC.

This clone appeared a single time. The genes are TRBV5-4 and TRBJ2-1; 9 positions agree with TRBD2. Germline V lookup: CDR1 SGHNT, CDR2 YYREEE (reference sequence). V trimming: 0 bases; J trimming: 7 bases; junction bases outside the gene matches: 8. The CDR3 loop spans 16 amino acids. The CDR3 loop is CASSLGGAGGQNEQFF. The CDR3 nucleotides read TGTGCCAGCAGCTTGGGTGGGGCGGGGGGGCAAAATGAGCAGTTCTTC.